Each of the 15 T cell receptor beta chains below was sequenced from the same sample in a study of identifying expanded T cells in peripheral blood. The assay was immunoSEQ multiplex PCR, and TCRdb's table has in-frame clones only and misses some. The profile shows roughly 63,000 clones, roughly four fifths of them singletons. The sample comprised blood. Receptors originate from a person between 18 and 69 years old in good health.

The J gene is TRBJ2-7, the V gene TRBV2; D is unclear. With 7 bases removed from V and 2 bases from J, the gap between germline ends came to 15 bases. CDR1 SNHLY and CDR2 FYNNEI come from the germline V gene. This CDR3 is built from 14 residues. CDR3 region: CASKVWASTYEQYF. CDR3 sequence (DNA): TGTGCCAGCAAAGTTTGGGCCTCGACCTACGAGCAGTACTTC.

The CDR3 loop reads CASRRSPNTEAFF. CDR3 nucleotide sequence: TGTGCCAGCAGGCGTTCCCCGAACACTGAAGCTTTCTTT. V usage is TRBV2 and J usage is TRBJ1-1; no reliable D call. CDR1 is SNHLY and CDR2 is FYNNEI in the germline V gene. The CDR3 is made up of 13 amino acids. The V and J ends lost 6 bases and 1 base respectively, with 9 bases between them.

V usage is TRBV5-5 and J usage is TRBJ2-7; D might be TRBD1 or TRBD2, each matching 5 bases. The V end was cut by 0 bases, the J end by 4 bases, with 11 bases between. Germline V CDR1 and CDR2: SGHKS, YYEKEE (reference sequence). The CDR3 consists of 14 residues. For the CDR3, the DNA is TGTGCCAGCAGCTTGGGGGCAGGGAGATACGAGCAGTACTTC. It is translated as CASSLGAGRYEQYF.

The chain recombines TRBV5-4 with TRBJ1-2; D unresolved. Germline CDR1 reads SGHNT; CDR2 reads YYREEE (reference sequence). The CDR3 consists of 15 residues. Trimming stripped 1 base from V and 4 bases from J, with 14 bases between. The CDR3 region has the DNA TGTGCCAGCAGCTTGATTTCAGCGCCCGTCTATGGCTACACCTTC. Translating it yields CASSLISAPVYGYTF.

The chain has TRBV7-8 and TRBJ2-2; D gene unclear. The germline gives CDR1 SGHVS, CDR2 FQNEAQ. This CDR3 has 16 residues. V dropped 5 bases and J dropped 2 bases, with 15 bases sitting between them. CDR3 loop: CASSLTAGSNTGELFF. CDR3 bases: TGTGCCAGCAGCCTTACGGCTGGCAGTAACACCGGGGAGCTGTTTTTT.

This clone has just a few counts. The genes are TRBV30 and TRBJ1-2; D gene uncertain. V lost 5 bases, J lost 8 bases, and 12 bases lay in between. The CDR3 consists of 11 residues. The germline CDR1 and CDR2 sequences are GTSNPN and SVGIG (reference sequence). CDR3 in amino acids: CAWGIGVGYTF. CDR3 sequence (DNA): TGTGCCTGGGGAATCGGGGTCGGCTACACCTTC.

V is TRBV30 and J is TRBJ1-1; tentatively, D is TRBD1 (5 bases). Deletions cut 0 bases from V and 7 bases from J, with 12 bases between. Germline V gene data show CDR1 as GTSNPN and CDR2 as SVGIG (reference sequence). There are 13 residues in the CDR3. The CDR3 reads CAWSVRAGLEAFF. The CDR3 bases are TGTGCCTGGAGTGTACGGGCAGGGCTTGAAGCTTTCTTT.

This clone was seen once. V usage is TRBV19 and J usage is TRBJ2-1; D is unclear. V lost 4 bases, J lost 5 bases, and 12 bases lay in between. Per the germline V gene, CDR1 is LNHDA and CDR2 is SQIVND (reference sequence). The CDR3 has 14 residues. The CDR3 spells CASSTQASDNEQFF. For the CDR3, the DNA is TGTGCCAGTAGTACCCAGGCGTCGGACAATGAGCAGTTCTTC.

The chain uses TRBV4-1 and TRBJ2-2; D not resolved. Trimming removed 4 bases from V and 5 bases from J, with 14 bases in between. Germline assignment: CDR1 MGHRA and CDR2 YSYEKL. This CDR3 comprises 15 residues. CDR3 nucleotides: TGCGCCAGCAGCCGTGAGTGGGCTGGGACCGGGGAGCTGTTTTTT. Amino acid sequence: CASSREWAGTGELFF.

The chain employs TRBV7-6 and TRBJ2-7, with 7 bases that match TRBD2. Per the germline V gene, CDR1 is SGHVS and CDR2 is FNYEAQ. V shed 4 bases and J 2 bases; nucleotides not matched to a gene: 8. This CDR3 has 15 amino acids. As DNA, the CDR3 is TGTGCCAGCAGCTCAGCGGGACGATCAACCTACGAGCAGTACTTC. Its translation: CASSSAGRSTYEQYF. The full variable domain, in which reference TRBV7-6 and TRBJ2-7 provide the parts outside the CDR3, is GAGVSQSPRYKVTKRGQDVALRCDPISGHVSLYWYRQALGQGPEFLTYFNYEAQQDKSGLPNDRFSAERPEGSISTLTIQRTEQRDSAMYRCASSSAGRSTYEQYFGPGTRLTVT.

The chain recombines TRBV7-9 with TRBJ1-6, with D unresolved. The CDR3 extends over 17 amino acids. V was pared by 5 bases and J by 6 bases, with 20 bases between. CDR1 and CDR2 (germline): SEHNR, FQNEAQ (reference sequence). CDR3 coding DNA: TGTGCCAGCAGCCGGGCTGGGTGGGCTGGTGGTAATTCACCCCTCCACTTT. It is translated as CASSRAGWAGGNSPLHF.

The chain employs TRBV7-2 and TRBJ2-5, with 11 nucleotides matching TRBD2. Germline V gene data show CDR1 as SGHTA and CDR2 as FQGNSA. V dropped 4 bases and J dropped 2; count of bases not matched to a gene: 15. CDR3 length equals 19 residues. The CDR3 DNA is TGTGCCAGCAGCTCGCACCGCTATCTAGCGGGGGGTTTACAAGAGACCCAGTACTTC. It translates to CASSSHRYLAGGLQETQYF. The full variable domain, rest sourced from reference TRBV7-2 and TRBJ2-5, is GAGVSQSPSNKVTEKGKDVELRCDPISGHTALYWYRQSLGQGLEFLIYFQGNSAPDKSGLPSDRFSAERTGGSVSTLTIQRTQQEDSAVYLCASSSHRYLAGGLQETQYFGPGTRLLVL.

This chain uses TRBV4-1 with TRBJ2-7; 9 nucleotides agree with TRBD1. With 5 bases clipped from V and 2 bases from J, the junction kept 7 bases outside the gene matches. The CDR3 is made up of 15 amino acids. From germline, CDR1 is MGHRA and CDR2 YSYEKL. CDR3 protein: CASSEKGTGTYEQYF. Here the CDR3 DNA reads TGCGCCAGCAGCGAGAAGGGGACAGGGACCTACGAGCAGTACTTC.

This chain uses TRBV27 with TRBJ1-5; D gene uncertain. CDR1 and CDR2 from the germline V gene are MNHEY and SMNVEV (reference sequence). V lost 2 bases and J lost 0, with 5 bases in between. This CDR3 comprises 14 residues. The CDR3: CASSLRASNQPQHF. The CDR3 nucleotides read TGTGCCAGCAGTTTAAGGGCTAGCAATCAGCCCCAGCATTTT.

The rearrangement links TRBV7-9 to TRBJ1-2, with 7 bases fitting TRBD1. Germline assignment: CDR1 SEHNR and CDR2 FQNEAQ (reference sequence). J was trimmed by 8 bases and V by 2 bases; bases with no gene match: 5. The CDR3 is 13 residues long. For the CDR3, the DNA is TGTGCCAGCAGCTTACCCACACAGGGGGGCTACACCTTC. Translating it yields CASSLPTQGGYTF.